Only a few counts were recorded for the clone carrying this TCR beta chain. Antigen specificity is unknown. The total RNA that was extracted per sample amounted to at least 5.5 micrograms. Using a J-beta primer mix together with a sample-barcoded 5' primer, a second PCR was run for roughly 7 to 12 cycles. TCRdb redid the calling of the 5' RACE reads with MiXCR, one entry per CDR3 protein. The data contain hundreds of thousands of distinct CDR3 sequences, roughly 60% of them seen just once; the ten biggest clones take up approximately 23%. CDR3 length equals 13 residues. The V end was cut by 7 bases, the J end by 2 bases, with 12 bases between. The data originate from a study of blood T cells in healthy people across ages. Study-level results: Strong correlation linked observed beta diversity and percent naive T cells.

Sequenced input: blood. This chain uses TRBV12-3 or TRBV12-4 with TRBJ2-7, with D perhaps TRBD1 (5 bases). This clonotype originated in a man aged 25-45 years in good health. Here the CDR3 DNA reads TGTGCCAGCACTCGGGTGGGGCCCTACGAGCAGTACTTC. Amino acids: CASTRVGPYEQYF.